Listed here are 24 T cell receptor beta chains from one sample, sequenced in a study of beta chain features in type 1 diabetes. cDNA synthesis used the whole RNA isolate, giving expressed TCRB sequences. Assay: immunoSEQ multiplex PCR; the TCRdb copy retains only in-frame clones and omits some. The sample holds tens of thousands of clones, 25% to 35% seen once. The material sequenced was stem cell memory CD4+ T cells from blood. The receptors shown here come from a woman under 30 in good health.

The chain recombines TRBV6-5 with TRBJ2-2; a weak D match, TRBD1 (5 bases). From germline, CDR1 is MNHEY and CDR2 SVGAGI. The germline V and J ends were trimmed by 7 bases and 2 bases, with 11 bases remaining between them. The CDR3 spans 14 residues. CDR3 bases: TGTGCCAGCAAGTGGACACCTAACACCGGGGAGCTGTTTTTT. Its protein product is CASKWTPNTGELFF.

This clone was seen more than once but under ten times. CDR3 DNA sequence: TGTGCCAGCGGCGGACCGGGACAGGGTGATTCACCCCTCCACTTT. Translated: CASGGPGQGDSPLHF. The V call is TRBV7-2, the J call TRBJ1-6; 9 bases are a match to TRBD1. The ends lost 8 bases at V and 8 bases at J; junction bases unmatched: 10. The germline CDR1 and CDR2 sequences are SGHTA and FQGNSA. The CDR3 extends over 15 amino acids.

This clone was observed a handful of times. Its ends do not fully match the called genes, so a read error is possible. This chain connects TRBV7-7 to TRBJ2-3; 8 nucleotides line up with TRBD2. The germline CDR1 and CDR2 sequences are SSHAT and FNYEAQ (reference sequence). The CDR3 contains 15 residues. CDR3 loop: CASSLGGGPTDTQYF. In DNA form, the CDR3 reads TGTGCTAGCAGCTTAGGCGGGGGGCCCACAGATACGCAGTATTTT. The full variable domain, with the rest looked up from reference TRBV7-7 and TRBJ2-3, is GAGVSQSPRYKVTKRGQDVTLRCDPISSHATLYWYQQALGQGPEFLTYFNYEAQPDKSGLPSDRFSAERPEGSISTLTIQRTEQRDSAMYRCASSLGGGPTDTQYFGPGTRLTVL.

The chain uses TRBV28 and TRBJ1-2; tentatively, D is TRBD1 (5 bases). Germline V gives CDR1 MDHEN, CDR2 SYDVKM. The CDR3 contains 14 residues. Trimming cost V 3 bases and J 3 bases, with 11 bases left between them. The CDR3 region has the DNA TGTGCCAGCAGTTTTAGTCAGGGATACTATGGCTACACCTTC. Residues: CASSFSQGYYGYTF.

This clone was observed a handful of times. This chain joins TRBV5-1 and TRBJ2-3; 7 bases are a match to TRBD1. CDR3 length: 14 residues. V lost 4 bases and J lost 4; bases outside the gene matches: 6. The germline V gene has CDR1 SGHRS and CDR2 YFSETQ. The CDR3, as DNA: TGCGCCAGCAGCCTGACAGGGTTCGCAGATACGCAGTATTTT. The encoded protein is CASSLTGFADTQYF.

The chain combines TRBV19 with TRBJ1-5; D is perhaps TRBD1 (5 bases). Germline V lookup: CDR1 LNHDA, CDR2 SQIVND (reference sequence). With 4 bases removed from V and 9 bases from J, the gap between germline ends came to 19 bases. The CDR3 is made up of 15 amino acids. The CDR3 DNA reads TGTGCCAGTAGTACCCAATCGGGCGGGGGATGGCCCCAGCATTTT. This sequence encodes CASSTQSGGGWPQHF.

The sample holds one count of this clone. This rearrangement joins TRBV4-2 to TRBJ1-5; D gene uncertain. The CDR3 loop spans 15 amino acids. Germline V gene data show CDR1 as LGHNA and CDR2 as YNFKEQ. V gave up 1 base and J gave up 2 bases, with 9 bases separating them. The CDR3 nucleotides read TGTGCCAGCAGCCAAGTACTGGGCCGCAATCAGCCCCAGCATTTT. This gives the protein CASSQVLGRNQPQHF.

Only one count was recorded for this clone. The V gene is TRBV7-9, the J gene TRBJ1-2; TRBD1 aligns across 9 bases. Losses at the gene ends were 3 bases for V and 1 base for J; bases not matched to a gene: 3. Germline CDR1 SEHNR, CDR2 FQNEAQ (reference sequence). CDR3 length: 15 amino acids. CDR3 DNA: TGTGCCAGCAGCTTCGGGACAGGGATTAACTATGGCTACACCTTC. It specifies CASSFGTGINYGYTF.

The chain uses TRBV4-2 and TRBJ1-2; 8 bases are a match to TRBD1. The CDR3 extends over 16 amino acids. The junction had 5 bases not matched to a gene; V was cut back by 0 bases and J by 2 bases. Germline CDR1 reads LGHNA; CDR2 reads YNFKEQ. The CDR3 sequence is CASSQERTGLNYGYTF. CDR3 nucleotides: TGTGCCAGCAGCCAAGAGCGGACAGGGCTCAACTATGGCTACACCTTC.

The CDR3 protein is CASSLGQQNTEAFF. CDR3 bases: TGTGCCAGCAGCTTGGGACAACAGAACACTGAAGCTTTCTTT. The chain employs TRBV5-4 and TRBJ1-1, with D uncertain. V lost 0 bases, J lost 1 base, and 7 bases lay in between. The CDR3 spans 14 residues. Germline lookup yields CDR1 SGHNT and CDR2 YYREEE (reference sequence).

This rearrangement joins TRBV7-9 to TRBJ2-1; 8 bases map to TRBD2. Germline loops: CDR1 SEHNR, CDR2 FQNEAQ (reference sequence). The CDR3 runs 15 residues. With 4 bases clipped from V and 3 bases from J, the junction kept 5 bases outside the gene matches. CDR3 DNA sequence: TGTGCCAGCAGCTCACGGGGGGGAGGCTACAATGAGCAGTTCTTC. This gives the protein CASSSRGGGYNEQFF.

The V call is TRBV7-9, the J call TRBJ1-4; 9 bases map to TRBD1. The germline CDR1 and CDR2 sequences are SEHNR and FQNEAQ (reference sequence). The CDR3 is 15 amino acids. Unmatched junction bases numbered 12, after V lost 8 bases and J lost 8 bases. CDR3 residues: CASLGPRTGVEKLFF. The CDR3 DNA reads as TGTGCCAGCCTGGGGCCCCGGACAGGGGTGGAAAAACTGTTTTTT. The whole variable domain, filled in from reference TRBV7-9 and TRBJ1-4, reads DTGVSQNPRHKITKRGQNVTFRCDPISEHNRLYWYRQTLGQGPEFLTYFQNEAQLEKSRLLSDRFSAERPKGSFSTLEIQRTEQGDSAMYLCASLGPRTGVEKLFFGSGTQLSVL.

This clone has more than one count but fewer than ten. V is TRBV7-2 and J is TRBJ2-3, with 8 bases matching TRBD2. The germline gives CDR1 SGHTA, CDR2 FQGNSA. The CDR3 is 17 residues long. With V trimmed by 6 bases and J by 0 bases, 11 bases remained unmatched. This CDR3 reads CASRPRTSPSSTDTQYF. DNA of the CDR3: TGTGCCAGCAGACCCCGGACTAGCCCCTCAAGCACAGATACGCAGTATTTT.

This chain connects TRBV5-4 to TRBJ2-3; D is uncertain. CDR3 size: 13 residues. Germline V gene lookup returns CDR1 SGHNT and CDR2 YYREEE (reference sequence). The V gene lost 0 bases and the J gene lost 2 bases, with 4 bases spanning the gap. The CDR3 bases are TGTGCCAGCAGCTTGGACACCACAGATACGCAGTATTTT. Amino acid sequence: CASSLDTTDTQYF. The variable domain in full, completed from reference TRBV5-4 and TRBJ2-3, reads ETGVTQSPTHLIKTRGQQVTLRCSSQSGHNTVSWYQQALGQGPQFIFQYYREEENGRGNFPPRFSGLQFPNYSSELNVNALELDDSALYLCASSLDTTDTQYFGPGTRLTVL.

This clone appeared a few times. This chain joins TRBV7-2 and TRBJ1-5; 10 nucleotides agree with TRBD1. V shed 5 bases, J shed 15 bases, and the junction held 10 bases outside the gene matches. This CDR3 spans 13 amino acids. Per germline, CDR1 SGHTA and CDR2 FQGNSA. The chain's CDR3 is CASSLRQGAGTHF. The CDR3 nucleotides read TGTGCCAGCAGCCTCCGACAGGGGGCGGGGACGCATTTT.

V usage is TRBV5-4 and J usage is TRBJ1-2; TRBD1 matches 9 bases. This CDR3 has 13 residues. V was pared by 4 bases and J by 6 bases, with 4 bases of the junction left unmatched. Germline values: CDR1 SGHNT, CDR2 YYREEE (reference sequence). The CDR3, as DNA: TGTGCCAGCAGCGAAGGGACAGGGAATGGCTACACCTTC. Protein product: CASSEGTGNGYTF.

The CDR3 here is CASSREGQRGYTF. CDR3 DNA sequence: TGTGCCAGCAGCAGGGAAGGACAGCGTGGCTACACCTTC. The chain combines TRBV7-8 with TRBJ1-2; tentative D call: TRBD1 (6 bases). The V gene's germline CDR1 is SGHVS and CDR2 FQNEAQ. This CDR3 comprises 13 residues. V dropped 5 bases and J dropped 7 bases, with 14 bases sitting between them.

The chain employs TRBV5-4 and TRBJ2-3, with 9 bases matching TRBD2. The germline V gene has CDR1 SGHNT and CDR2 YYREEE (reference sequence). After removal of 4 bases from V and 6 bases from J, the junction contained 12 bases not matched to a gene. The CDR3 has 16 residues. This CDR3 is CASSQRAAGGPDTQYF. The DNA of the CDR3 is TGTGCCAGCAGCCAAAGGGCGGCGGGGGGGCCGGATACGCAGTATTTT.

The chain joins TRBV6-5 to TRBJ1-1, with a tentative D call TRBD1 (6 bases). The CDR3 runs 13 residues. Trimming stripped 7 bases from V and 3 bases from J, with 12 bases between. Germline values: CDR1 MNHEY, CDR2 SVGAGI. CDR3 protein: CASTQGGHTEAFF. CDR3 sequence (DNA): TGTGCCAGCACTCAAGGGGGACACACTGAAGCTTTCTTT.

CDR3 sequence: CASSRGTADFGGYTF. Written as DNA, the CDR3 is TGTGCCAGTAGTAGAGGGACAGCGGACTTTGGAGGCTACACCTTC. The chain recombines TRBV19 with TRBJ1-2; 7 bases align to TRBD1. V dropped 4 bases and J dropped 8; count of bases not matched to a gene: 13. CDR3 length equals 15 residues. Germline V gene data show CDR1 as LNHDA and CDR2 as SQIVND (reference sequence). The whole variable domain, remainder taken from reference TRBV19 and TRBJ1-2, is DGGITQSPKYLFRKEGQNVTLSCEQNLNHDAMYWYRQDPGQGLRLIYYSQIVNDFQKGDIAEGYSVSREKKESFPLTVTSAQKNPTAFYLCASSRGTADFGGYTFGSGTRLTVV.

The V gene is TRBV7-8, the J gene TRBJ1-5; 9 bases line up with TRBD1. The CDR3 consists of 15 residues. The ends lost 5 bases at V and 7 bases at J; junction bases unmatched: 9. The V gene's germline CDR1 is SGHVS and CDR2 FQNEAQ. The CDR3 DNA follows: TGTGCCAGCAGCCGGGACAGGGACGTTGGGCAGCCCCAGCATTTT. Translating it yields CASSRDRDVGQPQHF.

As DNA, the CDR3 is TGTGCCAGCAGCAGGGGAATGGGTGAAAAACTGTTTTTT. Translated: CASSRGMGEKLFF. The chain recombines TRBV11-2 with TRBJ1-4, with D perhaps TRBD1 (5 bases). This CDR3 contains 13 residues. Germline V CDR1 and CDR2: SGHAT, FQNNGV. Trimming pared 5 bases from V and 7 bases from J, leaving 11 bases between.

This chain joins TRBV11-3 and TRBJ1-2; 8 positions match TRBD1. The CDR3 runs to 18 residues. Germline trimming cut 3 bases from V and 3 bases from J; bases unmatched to any gene: 15. Per germline, CDR1 SGHNT and CDR2 YENEEA. The CDR3 loop reads CASSLGSLQGALDYGYTF. In DNA, the CDR3 is TGTGCCAGCAGCTTGGGGTCTTTGCAGGGGGCGCTCGACTATGGCTACACCTTC.

The chain has TRBV29-1 and TRBJ1-3; D possibly corresponds to TRBD1 (5 bases). The CDR3 is made up of 16 amino acids. Germline assignment: CDR1 SQVTM and CDR2 ANQGSEA. Trimming took 1 base from V and 0 from J, leaving 13 bases between them. This CDR3 is CSVEVGGTRSGNTIYF. The CDR3, as DNA: TGCAGCGTTGAAGTGGGGGGGACGCGCTCTGGAAACACCATATATTTT.